This T cell receptor (beta chain) is drawn from a study of T cell repertoires in cytomegalovirus infection. Turning to the study itself: Based on public TCR beta signatures, there were indications of CMV infection and of a matching HLA type.

The CDR3 covers 17 residues. V lost 0 bases, J lost 8 bases, and 20 bases lay in between. The germline V gene has CDR1 MNHEY and CDR2 SVGEGT. Each CDR3 protein is one row after TCRdb ran MiXCR on the reads. The data show approximately 630,000 distinct CDR3 sequences, with less than 25% seen just once and under 8.5% held by the top ten. The study, taken as a whole, reports: The cumulative frequency of public TCR beta families identified carriers of CMV plus the relevant HLA. Predominance within the ex vivo response was attributable to HLA-C-restricted CMV-specific TCR beta clonotypes.

With respect to this clonotype: Its antigen is not identified.

The source is a human donor in good health (CMV status not recorded). Some clones in this sample may be carry-over from other donors' samples. The chain combines TRBV6-2 or TRBV6-3 with TRBJ2-1; no firm D call. The sequenced sample consisted of CD8+ T cells from PBMCs. Here the CDR3 reads CASSYSTDPRRDDEQFF. The CDR3 DNA sequence: TGTGCCAGCAGTTACTCGACGGACCCCCGTCGTGACGATGAGCAGTTCTTC.